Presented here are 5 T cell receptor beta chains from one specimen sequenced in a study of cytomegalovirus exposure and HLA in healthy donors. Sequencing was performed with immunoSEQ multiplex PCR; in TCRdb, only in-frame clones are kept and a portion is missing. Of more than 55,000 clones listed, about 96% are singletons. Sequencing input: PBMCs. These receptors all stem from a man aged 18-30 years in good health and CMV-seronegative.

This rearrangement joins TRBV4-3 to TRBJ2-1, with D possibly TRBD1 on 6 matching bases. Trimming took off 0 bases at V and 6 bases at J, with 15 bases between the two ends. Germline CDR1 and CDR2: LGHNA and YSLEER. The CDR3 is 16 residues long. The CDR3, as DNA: TGCGCCAGCAGCCAAGATCGCCCAGGGGTAAGCAATGAGCAGTTCTTC. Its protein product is CASSQDRPGVSNEQFF.

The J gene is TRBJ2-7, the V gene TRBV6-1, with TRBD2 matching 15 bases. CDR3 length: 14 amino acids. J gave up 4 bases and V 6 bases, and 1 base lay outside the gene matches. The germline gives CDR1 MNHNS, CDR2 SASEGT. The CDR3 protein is CASRGTSGRYEQYF. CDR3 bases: TGTGCCAGCAGAGGGACTAGCGGGAGGTACGAGCAGTACTTC.

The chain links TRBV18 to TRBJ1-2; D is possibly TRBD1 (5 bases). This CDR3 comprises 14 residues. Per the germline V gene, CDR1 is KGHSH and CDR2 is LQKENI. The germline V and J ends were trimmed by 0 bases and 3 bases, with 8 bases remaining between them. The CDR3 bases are TGTGCCAGCTCACCACCGGCAGGGTACTATGGCTACACCTTC. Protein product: CASSPPAGYYGYTF.

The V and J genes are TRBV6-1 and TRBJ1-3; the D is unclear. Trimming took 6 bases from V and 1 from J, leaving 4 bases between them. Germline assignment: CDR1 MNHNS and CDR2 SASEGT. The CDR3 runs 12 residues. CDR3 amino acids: CASRRSGNTIYF. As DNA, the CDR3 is TGTGCCAGCAGGAGATCTGGAAACACCATATATTTT.

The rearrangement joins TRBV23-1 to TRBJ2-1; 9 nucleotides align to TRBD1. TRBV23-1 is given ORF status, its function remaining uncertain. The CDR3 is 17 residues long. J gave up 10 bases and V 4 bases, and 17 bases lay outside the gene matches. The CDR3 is CASSPGRGTGILWEQFF. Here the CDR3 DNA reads TGCGCCAGCAGTCCGGGCCGTGGGACAGGGATCCTTTGGGAGCAGTTCTTC.